This entry lists 27 T cell receptor beta chains sequenced from one sample in a study of T cells in Graves' hyperthyroidism and ophthalmopathy (dated by TCRdb to between 2019 and 2020). The library was prepared using multiplex PCR. For sequencing, an Illumina HiSeq 2000 was employed. TCR beta CDR3 regions were amplified from RNA transcripts. A first-round RT-PCR of the TCR CDR3 used the HTBI primer set with the Qiagen OneStep RT-PCR kit. TCRdb handled the public reads itself, with Q25 trimming in fastp and clone calling in MiXCR, and kept productive beta chains. Each CDR3 protein gets just one entry, which takes the most common genes and DNA from the rows behind it. The sample yields about 420,000 distinct CDR3 sequences; roughly an eighth were counted once. Of the sample, approximately 5.3% falls within the top ten clones. The specimen was blood. The receptors were sampled from a woman aged 18 to 35 with Graves' hyperthyroidism.

This clonotype has at least ten counts. This chain connects TRBV12-3 or TRBV12-4 to TRBJ2-1, with D perhaps TRBD1 or TRBD2 (6 bases each). The CDR3 is 13 residues long. The V and J ends lost 7 bases and 9 bases respectively, with 16 bases between them. CDR3 residues: CASTRSQGGEQFF. The CDR3 nucleotides are TGTGCCAGCACCCGTTCACAGGGAGGTGAGCAGTTCTTC.

This clonotype was seen only a few times. The J gene is TRBJ2-3, the V gene TRBV7-3; D remains unclear. V was pared by 4 bases and J by 1 base, with 9 bases between. Germline V gene data show CDR1 as SGHTA and CDR2 as FQGTGA. The CDR3 covers 14 residues. The CDR3 loop is CASSSRTRTDTQYF. The CDR3 bases are TGTGCCAGCAGCTCCCGGACGCGCACAGATACGCAGTATTTT. Using reference TRBV7-3 and TRBJ2-3 for the parts outside the CDR3, the full variable domain is GAGVSQTPSNKVTEKGKYVELRCDPISGHTALYWYRQSLGQGPEFLIYFQGTGAADDSGLPNDRFFAVRPEGSVSTLKIQRTERGDSAVYLCASSSRTRTDTQYFGPGTRLTVL.

This clonotype was recorded many times. The chain couples TRBV20-1 to TRBJ2-1, with 11 positions matching TRBD2. The germline gives CDR1 DFQATT, CDR2 SNEGSKA (reference sequence). The CDR3 is made up of 16 amino acids. V gave up 6 bases and J gave up 1 base; unmatched junction bases: 8. CDR3 sequence (DNA): TGCAGTGCAATCCAGGGACTAGCGGAATCCTACAATGAGCAGTTCTTC. It specifies CSAIQGLAESYNEQFF.

There are a few counts of this clonotype. The CDR3 DNA follows: TGTGCCAGCAGCCTGGCCCCGACTAGCGGGTACAATGAGCAGTTCTTC. Translation: CASSLAPTSGYNEQFF. This chain joins TRBV5-4 and TRBJ2-1; 10 bases fit TRBD2. CDR3 length equals 16 residues. CDR1 is SGHNT, CDR2 YYREEE, per germline (reference sequence). V lost 4 bases to trimming and J lost 4 bases; unmatched junction nucleotides: 8.

In this sample, this clonotype turned up many times. This chain joins TRBV6-6 and TRBJ2-7, with D perhaps matching TRBD1 (5 bases). The CDR3 extends over 16 amino acids. V dropped 0 bases and J dropped 2 bases, with 14 bases sitting between them. CDR1 MNHNY and CDR2 SVGAGI come from the germline V gene (reference sequence). The CDR3 loop reads CASSYSNGAAPYEQYF. The CDR3 DNA is TGTGCCAGCAGTTACTCGAATGGGGCGGCCCCCTACGAGCAGTACTTC.

This clonotype was found a few times. This chain links TRBV20-1 with TRBJ2-5, with D possibly TRBD2 on 5 matching bases. The CDR3 runs 15 residues. V lost 2 bases and J lost 0, with 13 bases in between. The V gene's germline CDR1 is DFQATT and CDR2 SNEGSKA (reference sequence). The CDR3 DNA reads as TGCAGTGCTAGATCCGTCGGGGTGTACCAAGAGACCCAGTACTTC. Protein product: CSARSVGVYQETQYF.

This clonotype was picked up a small number of times. This chain links TRBV7-9 with TRBJ1-4; D is perhaps TRBD1 (5 bases). Germline CDR1 reads SEHNR; CDR2 reads FQNEAQ (reference sequence). The CDR3 is 14 amino acids. Trimming took 5 bases from V and 8 from J, leaving 15 bases between them. The CDR3 DNA reads TGTGCCAGCAGCCCCCCGGGACGAGGAGAAAAACTGTTTTTT. It is translated as CASSPPGRGEKLFF.

A note on this clonotype: Possible read error: a much larger clone is one base away. This chain uses TRBV28 with TRBJ2-7, with 14 nucleotides matching TRBD2. With V trimmed by 6 bases and J by 1 base, 8 bases remained unmatched. CDR3 length: 17 residues. Germline V lookup: CDR1 MDHEN, CDR2 SYDVKM. The chain's CDR3 is CASSPGTSGSWSYEQYF. The DNA for the CDR3 is TGTGCCAGCAGCCCCGGGACTAGCGGGAGTTGGTCCTACGAGCAGTACTTC.

This clonotype was detected many times. V is TRBV11-2 and J is TRBJ2-7; tentatively, D is TRBD1 (5 bases). The germline V gene has CDR1 SGHAT and CDR2 FQNNGV. This CDR3 comprises 13 residues. V lost 1 base and J 7 bases, leaving 11 bases between the germline ends. CDR3 nucleotide sequence: TGTGCCAGCAGCTTAGCGGTCAGGGCAGAGCAGTACTTC. This codes for CASSLAVRAEQYF.

This clonotype was counted at least ten times. The rearrangement joins TRBV7-9 to TRBJ2-7; 9 bases align to TRBD2. CDR3 length equals 13 residues. The germline CDR1 and CDR2 sequences are SEHNR and FQNEAQ (reference sequence). Losses at the gene ends were 5 bases for V and 6 bases for J; bases not matched to a gene: 5. In DNA, the CDR3 is TGTGCCAGCAGCCTTGGGACTAGCAGCGAGCAGTACTTC. Its translation is CASSLGTSSEQYF.

The chain combines TRBV19 with TRBJ2-2; 10 bases agree with TRBD2. Germline V gene sequence: CDR1 LNHDA, CDR2 SQIVND (reference sequence). The CDR3 sequence is 14 residues long. The junction had 10 bases not matched to a gene; V was cut back by 6 bases and J by 12 bases. This CDR3 reads CASRDPSGREKLFF. CDR3 DNA: TGTGCCAGTAGAGACCCTAGCGGGAGAGAGAAGCTGTTTTTT.

Many counts were recorded for this clonotype. The chain couples TRBV14 to TRBJ2-1; D gene ambiguous. V lost 3 bases and J lost 1, with 10 bases in between. In germline, CDR1 is SGHDN, CDR2 FVKESK. The length of the CDR3 is 15 residues. The CDR3 reads CASSHGAPSYNEQFF. The CDR3 nucleotides are TGTGCCAGCAGCCACGGTGCTCCGTCCTACAATGAGCAGTTCTTC. The full variable domain, completed using reference TRBV14 and TRBJ2-1, is EAGVTQFPSHSVIEKGQTVTLRCDPISGHDNLYWYRRVMGKEIKFLLHFVKESKQDESGMPNNRFLAERTGGTYSTLKVQPAELEDSGVYFCASSHGAPSYNEQFFGPGTRLTVL.

The rearrangement links TRBV6-1 to TRBJ1-3, with 8 bases identical to TRBD1. This CDR3 has 15 residues. From germline, CDR1 is MNHNS and CDR2 SASEGT. J was trimmed by 2 bases and V by 6 bases; bases with no gene match: 6. The CDR3 sequence: CASRRQGMAGNTIYF. DNA for the CDR3: TGTGCCAGCAGAAGACAGGGGATGGCTGGAAACACCATATATTTT.

This clonotype was detected a few times. The rearrangement uses TRBV15 and TRBJ2-5; D not resolved. Germline CDR1 reads LNHNV; CDR2 reads YYDKDF (reference sequence). The CDR3 is 12 residues long. V was cut by 5 bases and J by 2 bases, with 6 bases left in between. The CDR3 DNA sequence: TGTGCCACCAGCGTCGGTCAAGAGACCCAGTACTTC. It specifies CATSVGQETQYF.

This clonotype appeared a few times. This chain connects TRBV14 to TRBJ2-7; unclear D gene. Germline-derived CDR1 and CDR2 are SGHDN and FVKESK. This CDR3 has 12 residues. Trimming took 1 base from V and 8 from J, leaving 9 bases between them. The CDR3 spells CASSQVGPQQYF. CDR3 DNA: TGTGCCAGCAGCCAAGTCGGGCCTCAGCAGTACTTC.

The table lists this clonotype with many counts. CDR3 nucleotides: TGTGCCAGCAGTTTAACGCATGGCACAGATACGCAGTATTTT. Its protein product is CASSLTHGTDTQYF. The rearrangement uses TRBV12-3 or TRBV12-4 and TRBJ2-3, with D uncertain. The V end lost 2 bases, the J end lost 1 base, and 7 bases lay between the germline ends. The CDR3 sequence is 14 residues long.

This clonotype was counted at least ten times. V usage is TRBV30 and J usage is TRBJ1-1; D is unresolved. Trimming took 5 bases from V and 0 from J, leaving 4 bases between them. Germline-derived CDR1 and CDR2 are GTSNPN and SVGIG (reference sequence). The CDR3 totals 11 residues. In nucleotides, the CDR3 is TGTGCCTGGGTCATGAACACTGAAGCTTTCTTT. Its protein is CAWVMNTEAFF.

This clonotype came up many times. J is TRBJ1-5 and V is TRBV28; perhaps TRBD1 as D (5 bases). The CDR3 consists of 12 residues. V lost 7 bases, J lost 5 bases, and 9 bases lay in between. Germline assignment: CDR1 MDHEN and CDR2 SYDVKM. The DNA for the CDR3 is TGTGCCAGCACCAGACAGTATCAGCCCCAGCATTTT. Amino acid sequence: CASTRQYQPQHF.

This clonotype has ten or more counts. The chain is built from TRBV28 and TRBJ1-1; 7 bases align to TRBD1. CDR3 length: 13 residues. Trimming at V came to 5 bases and at J to 1 base, leaving 1 base not matched to a gene. Germline V CDR1 and CDR2: MDHEN, SYDVKM. The CDR3 bases are TGTGCCAGCAGTGGGACAGCGAACACTGAAGCTTTCTTT. Encoded protein: CASSGTANTEAFF. Looking up the rest from reference TRBV28 and TRBJ1-1 gives the full variable domain: DVKVTQSSRYLVKRTGEKVFLECVQDMDHENMFWYRQDPGLGLRLIYFSYDVKMKEKGDIPEGYSVSREKKERFSLILESASTNQTSMYLCASSGTANTEAFFGQGTRLTVV.

The sample holds a few counts of this clonotype. V and J are TRBV19 and TRBJ1-1; possibly TRBD1 for D (5 bases). CDR1 is LNHDA, CDR2 SQIVND, per germline (reference sequence). V was pared by 7 bases and J by 6 bases, with 18 bases between. This CDR3 contains 14 residues. The CDR3 bases are TGTGCCAGTACCCGCTCGGACACCCCCCCTGAAGCTTTCTTT. This sequence encodes CASTRSDTPPEAFF.

V is TRBV19 and J is TRBJ2-1, with TRBD2 identical over 7 bases. In germline, CDR1 is LNHDA, CDR2 SQIVND (reference sequence). This CDR3 contains 15 residues. V lost 7 bases and J lost 2; bases outside the gene matches: 8. The CDR3 DNA reads TGTGCCAGTACCACCAGCGGGAATACCTACAATGAGCAGTTCTTC. Translation: CASTTSGNTYNEQFF.

The CDR3 spells CASIRGTGDHYGYTF. As DNA, the CDR3 is TGTGCCAGCATAAGGGGGACAGGGGACCACTATGGCTACACCTTC. The rearrangement joins TRBV19 to TRBJ1-2, with 10 bases matching TRBD1. Per the germline V gene, CDR1 is LNHDA and CDR2 is SQIVND (reference sequence). CDR3 length equals 15 residues. V lost 9 bases to trimming and J lost 3 bases; unmatched junction nucleotides: 10.

This clonotype has ten or more counts. V usage is TRBV28 and J usage is TRBJ1-2, with TRBD1 matching 7 bases. CDR3 length: 16 amino acids. The trim removed 1 base at V and 5 bases at J, leaving 10 bases unmatched. CDR1 and CDR2 from the germline V gene are MDHEN and SYDVKM. This CDR3 reads CASSLFWSDREYGYTF. For the CDR3, the DNA is TGTGCCAGCAGTTTATTTTGGTCCGACAGGGAGTATGGCTACACCTTC.

This clonotype has ten or more counts. The chain carries TRBV7-3 and TRBJ2-7; D is ambiguous. Looked up from germline, CDR1 is SGHTA and CDR2 is FQGTGA. Trimming shortened V by 5 bases and J by 6 bases, and 14 bases separated the two germline ends. The CDR3 is made up of 13 amino acids. CDR3 in DNA: TGTGCCAGCAGCGCCCAGCCTTCGGGCGAGCAGTACTTC. Translating gives CASSAQPSGEQYF.

This clonotype showed up just once. The rearrangement uses TRBV20-1 and TRBJ2-3; TRBD1 is a possible D gene (5 bases). The CDR3 is 12 residues long. Trimming left V 6 bases short and J 4 bases short, with 11 bases between. Germline values: CDR1 DFQATT, CDR2 SNEGSKA (reference sequence). CDR3 protein: CSARFRADTQYF. The CDR3 DNA sequence: TGCAGTGCCCGATTCAGGGCAGATACGCAGTATTTT.

This clonotype was recorded many times. The J gene is TRBJ1-2, the V gene TRBV28; no definite D call. The CDR3 is 12 residues long. Deletions cut 6 bases from V and 3 bases from J, with 8 bases between. From germline, CDR1 is MDHEN and CDR2 SYDVKM. CDR3 region: CASSRVHYGYTF. DNA of the CDR3: TGTGCCAGCAGCCGGGTTCACTATGGCTACACCTTC.

The gene calls are TRBV7-8 and TRBJ2-3; TRBD1 matches at 7 bases. Germline CDR1 reads SGHVS; CDR2 reads FQNEAQ. The CDR3 extends over 14 amino acids. V lost 0 bases to trimming and J lost 8 bases; unmatched junction nucleotides: 5. This CDR3 reads CASSLAGQQITQYF. The DNA for the CDR3 is TGTGCCAGCAGCTTAGCGGGACAGCAAATTACGCAGTATTTT.